This T cell receptor (beta chain) was identified in a study of T-cell memory formation after mild COVID-19. Study-wide results and caveats: The finding that pre-infection memory included some responding clones suggested that cross-reactive memory joined.

TCRdb processed the 5' RACE reads anew with MiXCR; each CDR3 protein has one entry. The table has under 200,000 distinct CDR3 sequences, 25% to 40% seen once. V was cut by 7 bases and J by 0 bases, with 10 bases left in between. The CDR3 totals 15 residues. The germline V gene encodes CDR1 SNHLY and CDR2 FYNNEI. Only a few counts were recorded for this clonotype. Its target is unknown. This sequence was found in an adult woman who had mild COVID-19 (a few samples of this study predate the infection). Cell type and time point are not known. Material: PBMCs or a T cell subset sorted from them (not recorded which). The chain carries TRBV2 and TRBJ2-6; D is unresolved. The CDR3 spells CASKKSDSGANVLTF. CDR3 bases: TGTGCCAGCAAGAAGTCGGACTCTGGGGCCAACGTCCTGACTTTC.